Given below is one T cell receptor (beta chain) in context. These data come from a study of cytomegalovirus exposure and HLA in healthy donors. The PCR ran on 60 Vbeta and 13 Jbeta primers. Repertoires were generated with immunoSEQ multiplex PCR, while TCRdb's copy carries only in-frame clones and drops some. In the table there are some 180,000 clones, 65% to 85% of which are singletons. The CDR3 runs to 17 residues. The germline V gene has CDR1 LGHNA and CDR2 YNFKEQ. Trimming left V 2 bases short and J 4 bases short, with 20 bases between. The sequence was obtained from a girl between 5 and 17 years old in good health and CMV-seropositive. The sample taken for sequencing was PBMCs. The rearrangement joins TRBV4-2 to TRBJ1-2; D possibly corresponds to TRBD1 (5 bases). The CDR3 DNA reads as TGTGCCAGCAGCCAACCTACCGACAGAGTAGACTCCTATGGCTACACCTTC. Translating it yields CASSQPTDRVDSYGYTF.